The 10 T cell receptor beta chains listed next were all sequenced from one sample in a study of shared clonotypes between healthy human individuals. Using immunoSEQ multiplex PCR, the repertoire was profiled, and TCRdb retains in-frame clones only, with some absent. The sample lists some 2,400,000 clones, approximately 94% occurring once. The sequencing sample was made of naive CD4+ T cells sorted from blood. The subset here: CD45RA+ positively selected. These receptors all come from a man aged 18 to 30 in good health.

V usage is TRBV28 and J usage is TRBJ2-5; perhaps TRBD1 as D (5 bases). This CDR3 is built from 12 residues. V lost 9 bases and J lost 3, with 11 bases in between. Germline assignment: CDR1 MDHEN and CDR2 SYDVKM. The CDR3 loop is CASRGPKETQYF. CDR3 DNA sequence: TGTGCCAGTAGGGGCCCCAAAGAGACCCAGTACTTC.

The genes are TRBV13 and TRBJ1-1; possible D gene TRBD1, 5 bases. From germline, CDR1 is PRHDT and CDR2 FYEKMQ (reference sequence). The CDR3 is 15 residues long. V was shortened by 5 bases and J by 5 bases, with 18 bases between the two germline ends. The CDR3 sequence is CASSLRGGARTEAFF. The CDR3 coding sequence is TGTGCCAGCAGCCTCCGGGGAGGGGCGCGAACTGAAGCTTTCTTT.

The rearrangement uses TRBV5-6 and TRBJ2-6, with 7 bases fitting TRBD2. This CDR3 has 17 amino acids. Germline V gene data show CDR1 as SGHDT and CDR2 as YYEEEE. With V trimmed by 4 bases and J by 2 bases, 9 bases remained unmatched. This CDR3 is CASSRPTLAAGANVLTF. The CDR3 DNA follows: TGTGCCAGCAGCAGACCGACGCTAGCGGCTGGGGCCAACGTCCTGACTTTC.

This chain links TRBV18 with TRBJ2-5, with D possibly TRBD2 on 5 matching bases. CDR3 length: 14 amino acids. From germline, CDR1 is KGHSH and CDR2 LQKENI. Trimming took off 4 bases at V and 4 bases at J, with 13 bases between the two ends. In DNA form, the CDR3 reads TGTGCCAGCTCACAGGGAAGCGGTGGAGAGACCCAGTACTTC. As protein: CASSQGSGGETQYF.

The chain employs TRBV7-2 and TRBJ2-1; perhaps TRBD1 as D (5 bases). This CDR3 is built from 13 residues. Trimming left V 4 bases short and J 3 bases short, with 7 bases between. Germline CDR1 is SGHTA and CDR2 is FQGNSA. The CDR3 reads CASSSRDYNEQFF. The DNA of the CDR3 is TGTGCCAGCAGCTCCAGGGACTACAATGAGCAGTTCTTC.

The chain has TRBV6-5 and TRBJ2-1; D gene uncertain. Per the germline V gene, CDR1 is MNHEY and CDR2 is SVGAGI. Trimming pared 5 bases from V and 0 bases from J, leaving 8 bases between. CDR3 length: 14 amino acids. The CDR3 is CASSRASSYNEQFF. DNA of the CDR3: TGTGCCAGCAGTAGAGCTAGCTCCTACAATGAGCAGTTCTTC.

CDR3 nucleotides: TGTGCCAGCAGTTTCTTACAGAACAATGAGCAGTTCTTC. It is translated as CASSFLQNNEQFF. The chain has TRBV6-6 and TRBJ2-1; D is uncertain. V was trimmed by 4 bases and J by 5 bases, leaving 9 bases between them. CDR1 and CDR2 (germline): MNHNY, SVGAGI (reference sequence). CDR3 length: 13 residues.

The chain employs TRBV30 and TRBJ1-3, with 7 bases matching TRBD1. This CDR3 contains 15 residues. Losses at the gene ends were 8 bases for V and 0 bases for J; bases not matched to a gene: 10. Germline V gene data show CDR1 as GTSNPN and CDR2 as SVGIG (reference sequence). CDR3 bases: TGTGCCAGCGGCCCGGGACAGATCTCTGGAAACACCATATATTTT. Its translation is CASGPGQISGNTIYF.

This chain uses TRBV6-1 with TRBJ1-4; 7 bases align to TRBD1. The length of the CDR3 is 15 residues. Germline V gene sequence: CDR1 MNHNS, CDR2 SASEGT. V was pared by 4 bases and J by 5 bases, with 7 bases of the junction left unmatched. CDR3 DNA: TGTGCCAGCAGTGTTACGGGAGGGGGCAATGAAAAACTGTTTTTT. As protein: CASSVTGGGNEKLFF.

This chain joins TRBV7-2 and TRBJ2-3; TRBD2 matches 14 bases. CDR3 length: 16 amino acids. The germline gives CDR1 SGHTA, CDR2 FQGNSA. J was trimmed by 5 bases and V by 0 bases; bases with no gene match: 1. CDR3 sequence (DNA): TGTGCCAGCAGCTTAGCCGGGACTAGCGGGGGAGATACGCAGTATTTT. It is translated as CASSLAGTSGGDTQYF. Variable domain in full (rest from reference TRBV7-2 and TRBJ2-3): GAGVSQSPSNKVTEKGKDVELRCDPISGHTALYWYRQSLGQGLEFLIYFQGNSAPDKSGLPSDRFSAERTGGSVSTLTIQRTQQEDSAVYLCASSLAGTSGGDTQYFGPGTRLTVL.